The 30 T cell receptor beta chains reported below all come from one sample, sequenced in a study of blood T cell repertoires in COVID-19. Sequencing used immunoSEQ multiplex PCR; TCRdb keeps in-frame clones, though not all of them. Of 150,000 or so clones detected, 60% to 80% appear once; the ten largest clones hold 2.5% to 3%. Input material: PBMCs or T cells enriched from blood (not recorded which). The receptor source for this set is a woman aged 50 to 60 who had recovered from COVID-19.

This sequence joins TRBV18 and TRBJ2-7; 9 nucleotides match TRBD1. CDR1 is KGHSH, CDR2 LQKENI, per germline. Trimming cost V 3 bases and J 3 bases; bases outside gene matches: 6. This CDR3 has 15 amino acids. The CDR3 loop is CASSPSGTGIYEQYF. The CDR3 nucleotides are TGTGCCAGCTCACCGTCCGGGACAGGGATCTACGAGCAGTACTTC.

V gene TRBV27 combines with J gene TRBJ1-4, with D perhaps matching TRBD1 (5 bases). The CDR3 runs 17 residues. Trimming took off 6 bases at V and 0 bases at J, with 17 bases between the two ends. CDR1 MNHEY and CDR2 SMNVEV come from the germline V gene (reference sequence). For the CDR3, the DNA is TGTGCCAGCAGGCTCCGGTTCCAGGGTGCAACTAATGAAAAACTGTTTTTT. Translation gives CASRLRFQGATNEKLFF.

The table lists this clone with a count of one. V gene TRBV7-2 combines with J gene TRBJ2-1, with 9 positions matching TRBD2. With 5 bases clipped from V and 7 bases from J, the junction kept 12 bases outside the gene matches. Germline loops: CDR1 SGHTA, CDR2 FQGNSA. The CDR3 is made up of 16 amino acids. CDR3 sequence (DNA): TGTGCCAGCAGCCCCGATAGCGGGAGAAAGGGAAATGAGCAGTTCTTC. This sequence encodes CASSPDSGRKGNEQFF. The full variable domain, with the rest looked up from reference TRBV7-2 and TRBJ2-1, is GAGVSQSPSNKVTEKGKDVELRCDPISGHTALYWYRQSLGQGLEFLIYFQGNSAPDKSGLPSDRFSAERTGGSVSTLTIQRTQQEDSAVYLCASSPDSGRKGNEQFFGPGTRLTVL.

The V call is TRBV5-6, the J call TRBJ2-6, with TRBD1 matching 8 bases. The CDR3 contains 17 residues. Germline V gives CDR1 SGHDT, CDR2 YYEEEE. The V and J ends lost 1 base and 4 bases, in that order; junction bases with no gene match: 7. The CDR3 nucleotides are TGTGCCAGCAGCTTGCCCAGGGGGCAGAAAGGGGCCAACGTCCTGACTTTC. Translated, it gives CASSLPRGQKGANVLTF.

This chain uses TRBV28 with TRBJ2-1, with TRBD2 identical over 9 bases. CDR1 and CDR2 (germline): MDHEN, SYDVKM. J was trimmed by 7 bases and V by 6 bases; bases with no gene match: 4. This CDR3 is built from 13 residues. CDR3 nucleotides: TGTGCCAGCAGACTTAGCGGGAGAAATGAGCAGTTCTTC. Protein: CASRLSGRNEQFF. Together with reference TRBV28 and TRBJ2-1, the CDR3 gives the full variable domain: DVKVTQSSRYLVKRTGEKVFLECVQDMDHENMFWYRQDPGLGLRLIYFSYDVKMKEKGDIPEGYSVSREKKERFSLILESASTNQTSMYLCASRLSGRNEQFFGPGTRLTVL.

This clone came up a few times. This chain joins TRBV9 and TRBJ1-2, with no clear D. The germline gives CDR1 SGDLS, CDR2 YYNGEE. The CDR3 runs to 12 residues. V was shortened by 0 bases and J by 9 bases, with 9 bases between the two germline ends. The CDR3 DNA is TGTGCCAGCAGCGTAGACAGAACAAGCTACACCTTC. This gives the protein CASSVDRTSYTF.

In nucleotides, the CDR3 is TGTGCCAGCTCATCGACTAGCGGACCCTACAATGAGCAGTTCTTC. Translated: CASSSTSGPYNEQFF. The J gene is TRBJ2-1, the V gene TRBV18, with 9 bases matching TRBD2. CDR1 KGHSH and CDR2 LQKENI come from the germline V gene. The CDR3 extends over 15 amino acids. After removal of 5 bases from V and 2 bases from J, the junction contained 4 bases not matched to a gene.

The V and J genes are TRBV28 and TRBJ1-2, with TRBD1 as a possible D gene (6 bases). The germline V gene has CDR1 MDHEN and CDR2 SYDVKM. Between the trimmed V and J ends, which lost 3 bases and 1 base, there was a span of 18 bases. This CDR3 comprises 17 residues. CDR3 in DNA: TGTGCCAGCAGTTTTACAGGACAGCGCCGCTTTAACTATGGCTACACCTTC. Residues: CASSFTGQRRFNYGYTF.

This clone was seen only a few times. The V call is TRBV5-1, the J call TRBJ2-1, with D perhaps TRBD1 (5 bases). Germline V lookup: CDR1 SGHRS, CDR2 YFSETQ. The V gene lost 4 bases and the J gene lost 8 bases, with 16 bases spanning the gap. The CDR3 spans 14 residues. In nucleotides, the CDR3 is TGCGCCAGCAGCCCCCTCTTCGTGGGGCATGAGCAGTTCTTC. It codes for CASSPLFVGHEQFF.

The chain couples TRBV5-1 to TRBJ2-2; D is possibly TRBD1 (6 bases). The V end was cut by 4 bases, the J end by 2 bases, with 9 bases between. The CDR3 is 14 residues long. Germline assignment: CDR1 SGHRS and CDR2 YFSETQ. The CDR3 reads CASSAGTNTGELFF. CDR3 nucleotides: TGCGCCAGCAGCGCCGGGACAAACACCGGGGAGCTGTTTTTT.

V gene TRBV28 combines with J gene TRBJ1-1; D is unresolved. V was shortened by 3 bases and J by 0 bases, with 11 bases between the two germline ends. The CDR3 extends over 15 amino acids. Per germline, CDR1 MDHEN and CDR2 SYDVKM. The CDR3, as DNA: TGTGCCAGCAGTTTGTTTCGGAGGCTGAACACTGAAGCTTTCTTT. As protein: CASSLFRRLNTEAFF.

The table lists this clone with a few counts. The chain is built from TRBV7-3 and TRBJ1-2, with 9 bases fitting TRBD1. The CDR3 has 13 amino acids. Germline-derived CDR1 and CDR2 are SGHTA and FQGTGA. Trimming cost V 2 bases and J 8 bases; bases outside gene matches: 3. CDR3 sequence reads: CASSLGDRAGYTF. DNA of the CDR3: TGTGCCAGCAGCTTAGGGGACAGGGCGGGCTACACCTTC.

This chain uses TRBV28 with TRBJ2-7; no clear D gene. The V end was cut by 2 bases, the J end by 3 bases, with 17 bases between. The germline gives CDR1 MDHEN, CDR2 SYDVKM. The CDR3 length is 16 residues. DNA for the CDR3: TGTGCCAGCAGTTTAGTACCACTGTACAGAAACTACGAGCAGTACTTC. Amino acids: CASSLVPLYRNYEQYF.

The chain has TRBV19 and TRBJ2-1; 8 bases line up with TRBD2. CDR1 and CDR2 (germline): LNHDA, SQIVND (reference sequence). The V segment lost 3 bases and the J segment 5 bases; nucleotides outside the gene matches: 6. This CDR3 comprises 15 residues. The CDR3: CASSIRAGGDNEQFF. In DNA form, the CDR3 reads TGTGCCAGTAGTATCCGGGCGGGAGGAGACAATGAGCAGTTCTTC.

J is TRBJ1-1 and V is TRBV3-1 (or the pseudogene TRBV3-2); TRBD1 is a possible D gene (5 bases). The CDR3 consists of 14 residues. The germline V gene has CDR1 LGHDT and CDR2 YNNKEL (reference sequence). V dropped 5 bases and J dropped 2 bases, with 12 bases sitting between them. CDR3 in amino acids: CASSINTGNTEAFF. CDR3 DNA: TGTGCCAGCAGCATCAATACAGGAAACACTGAAGCTTTCTTT.

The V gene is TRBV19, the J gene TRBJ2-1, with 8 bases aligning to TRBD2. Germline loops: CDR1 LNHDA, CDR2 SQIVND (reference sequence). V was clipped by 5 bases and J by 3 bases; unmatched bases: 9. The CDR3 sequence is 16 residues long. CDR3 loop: CASSDYGGALYNEQFF. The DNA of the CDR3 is TGTGCCAGTAGTGACTACGGGGGGGCCCTCTACAATGAGCAGTTCTTC.

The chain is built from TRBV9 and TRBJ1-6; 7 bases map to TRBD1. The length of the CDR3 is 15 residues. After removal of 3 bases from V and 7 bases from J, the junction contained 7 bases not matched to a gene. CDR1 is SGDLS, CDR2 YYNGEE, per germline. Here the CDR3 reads CASSAPTGNNSPLHF. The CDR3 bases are TGTGCCAGCAGCGCACCGACAGGGAACAATTCACCCCTCCACTTT.

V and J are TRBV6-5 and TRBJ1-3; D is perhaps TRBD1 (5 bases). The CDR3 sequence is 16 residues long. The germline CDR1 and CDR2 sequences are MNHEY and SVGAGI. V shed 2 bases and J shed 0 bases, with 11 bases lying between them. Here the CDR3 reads CASSYTQVHSGNTIYF. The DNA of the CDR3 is TGTGCCAGCAGTTACACACAGGTACACTCTGGAAACACCATATATTTT.

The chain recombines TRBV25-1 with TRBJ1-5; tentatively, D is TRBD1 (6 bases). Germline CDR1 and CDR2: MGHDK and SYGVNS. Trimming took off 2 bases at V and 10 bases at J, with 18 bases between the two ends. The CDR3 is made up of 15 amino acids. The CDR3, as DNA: TGTGCCAGCAGTGAAGGGGGCAGGGGAAAAGATCCCCAGCATTTT. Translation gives CASSEGGRGKDPQHF.

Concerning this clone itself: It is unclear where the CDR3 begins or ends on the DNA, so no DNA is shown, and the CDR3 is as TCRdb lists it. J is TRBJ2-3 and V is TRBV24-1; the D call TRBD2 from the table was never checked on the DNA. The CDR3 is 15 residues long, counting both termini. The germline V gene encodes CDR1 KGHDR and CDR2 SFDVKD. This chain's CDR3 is CATSDFGSGTDTQYF.

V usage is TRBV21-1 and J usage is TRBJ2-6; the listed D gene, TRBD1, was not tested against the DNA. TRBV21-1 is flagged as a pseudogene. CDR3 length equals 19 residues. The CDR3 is CASSKVMWRRISGANVLTF. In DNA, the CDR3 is TGTGCCAGCAGCAAAGTTATGTGGCGCAGGATCTCTGGGGCCAACGTCCTGACTTTC.

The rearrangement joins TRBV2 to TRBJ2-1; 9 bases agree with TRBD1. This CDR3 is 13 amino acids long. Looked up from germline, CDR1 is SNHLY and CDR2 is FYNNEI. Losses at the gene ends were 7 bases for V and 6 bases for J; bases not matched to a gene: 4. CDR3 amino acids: CASMGGQGNEQFF. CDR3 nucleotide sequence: TGTGCCAGCATGGGGGGACAGGGCAATGAGCAGTTCTTC.

The CDR3 reads CASSRQDRVVGETQYF. The CDR3 DNA reads as TGCGCCAGCAGCCGCCAAGACAGGGTGGTCGGAGAGACCCAGTACTTC. The chain uses TRBV4-1 and TRBJ2-5; TRBD1 aligns across 7 bases. The CDR3 consists of 16 residues. V dropped 4 bases and J dropped 4; count of bases not matched to a gene: 12. CDR1 MGHRA and CDR2 YSYEKL come from the germline V gene.

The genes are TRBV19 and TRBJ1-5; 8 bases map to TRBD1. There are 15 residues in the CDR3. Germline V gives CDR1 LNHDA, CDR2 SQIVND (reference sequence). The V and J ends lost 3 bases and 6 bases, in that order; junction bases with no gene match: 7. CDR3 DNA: TGTGCCAGTAGTATTTTGGACAGGGAAACTCAGCCCCAGCATTTT. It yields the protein CASSILDRETQPQHF.

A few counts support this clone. The CDR3 here is CIRTRTGPNYGYTF. The CDR3 DNA is TGCATCCGAACCAGGACAGGTCCTAACTATGGCTACACCTTC. The chain recombines TRBV29-1 with TRBJ1-2; TRBD1 matches 7 bases. Germline V gene data show CDR1 as SQVTM and CDR2 as ANQGSEA. The CDR3 covers 14 residues.

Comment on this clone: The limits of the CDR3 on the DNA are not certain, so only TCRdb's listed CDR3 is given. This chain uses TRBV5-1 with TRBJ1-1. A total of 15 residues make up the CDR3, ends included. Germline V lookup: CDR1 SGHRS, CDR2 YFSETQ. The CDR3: CASSSSGRGNTEAFF.

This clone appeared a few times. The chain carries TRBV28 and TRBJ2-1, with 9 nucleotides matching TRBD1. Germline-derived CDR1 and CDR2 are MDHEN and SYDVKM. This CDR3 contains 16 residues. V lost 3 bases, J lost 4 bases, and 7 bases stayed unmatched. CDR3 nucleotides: TGTGCCAGCAGTTTGTCCGGGACAGGGTATTACAATGAGCAGTTCTTC. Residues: CASSLSGTGYYNEQFF.

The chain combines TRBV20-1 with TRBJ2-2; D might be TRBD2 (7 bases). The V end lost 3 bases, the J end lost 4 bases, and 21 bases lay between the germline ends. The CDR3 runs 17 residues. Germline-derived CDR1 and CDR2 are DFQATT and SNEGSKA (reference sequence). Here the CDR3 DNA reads TGCAGTGCTAGTTCGCTTGAAAGGGGGGGCACCACCGGGGAGCTGTTTTTT. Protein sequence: CSASSLERGGTTGELFF.

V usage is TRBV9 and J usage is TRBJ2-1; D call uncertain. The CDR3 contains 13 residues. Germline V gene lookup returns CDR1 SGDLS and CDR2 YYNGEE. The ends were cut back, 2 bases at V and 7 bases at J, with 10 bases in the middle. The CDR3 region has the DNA TGTGCCAGCAGCGTCGGGTCGGAGAATGAGCAGTTCTTC. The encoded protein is CASSVGSENEQFF.

The CDR3 sequence is CASSLGGGGSNQPQHF. In nucleotides, the CDR3 is TGTGCCAGCAGTTTAGGCGGGGGGGGTAGCAATCAGCCCCAGCATTTT. The chain uses TRBV27 and TRBJ1-5; a weak D match, TRBD1 (5 bases). Germline CDR1 MNHEY, CDR2 SMNVEV (reference sequence). V lost 2 bases and J 0 bases, leaving 11 bases between the germline ends. The CDR3 runs 16 residues.